This TCR beta chain was recovered during a study of PD-L1 blockade in urothelial cancer. Study information: Prior chemotherapy in patients spanned 0 to 3 regimens.

Per patient, between 1 and 8 samples were collected at pretreatment and on-treatment time points. The assay was immunoSEQ multiplex PCR, and TCRdb's table has in-frame clones only and misses some. The sample records roughly 26,000 clones, 87% being singletons. Germline V lookup: CDR1 SQVTM, CDR2 ANQGSEA. V gave up 8 bases and J gave up 5 bases; unmatched junction bases: 11. The CDR3 covers 14 residues. The sample was PBMCs, taken around atezolizumab (anti-PD-L1) treatment. V usage is TRBV29-1 and J usage is TRBJ2-1, with 8 nucleotides matching TRBD2. The receptor was derived from a man aged 50-60 years with urothelial cancer. CDR3 bases: TGCAGCTCCTCTGGGGCGGGAGGTCACAATGAGCAGTTCTTC. Protein sequence: CSSSGAGGHNEQFF.